These 27 T cell receptor beta chains originate from one sample sequenced in a study of early T cells in non-severe SARS-CoV-2 infection. One entry per CDR3 protein, called by TCRdb with MiXCR from the 5' RACE reads. Of roughly 100,000 distinct CDR3 sequences detected, approximately 13% appear once; the ten largest clones hold around 2%. What was sequenced was whole blood. The receptor set was obtained from an adult who was a healthcare worker with PCR-confirmed SARS-CoV-2 infection or an uninfected control (not recorded which).

This clonotype was detected many times. The CDR3 region has the DNA TGTGCCAGCGGGATCACTGGAGGAAAGGAGACCCAGTACTTC. Amino acid sequence: CASGITGGKETQYF. The genes are TRBV6-5 and TRBJ2-5, with D tentatively TRBD2 (5 bases). The germline CDR1 and CDR2 sequences are MNHEY and SVGAGI. The CDR3 spans 14 residues. Trimming shortened V by 8 bases and J by 5 bases, and 18 bases separated the two germline ends.

This chain connects TRBV5-6 to TRBJ2-7; no definite D call. The CDR3 totals 14 residues. Germline V CDR1 and CDR2: SGHDT, YYEEEE. The V gene lost 0 bases and the J gene lost 0 bases, with 7 bases spanning the gap. CDR3 DNA: TGTGCCAGCAGCTTGGCATGGGGCTCCTACGAGCAGTACTTC. It is translated as CASSLAWGSYEQYF.

This clonotype turned up a few times. The V and J genes are TRBV19 and TRBJ2-1; D call uncertain. Germline values: CDR1 LNHDA, CDR2 SQIVND (reference sequence). The CDR3 length is 13 residues. Trimming removed 5 bases at V and 3 bases at J, with 8 bases between. The DNA for the CDR3 is TGTGCCAGTAGTCCTACTCGCTACAATGAGCAGTTCTTC. Its translation: CASSPTRYNEQFF.

The chain is built from TRBV25-1 and TRBJ1-1, with 8 nucleotides matching TRBD1. V was pared by 1 base and J by 5 bases, with 12 bases of the junction left unmatched. The CDR3 is made up of 17 amino acids. Germline-derived CDR1 and CDR2 are MGHDK and SYGVNS. The CDR3 protein is CASSESHMTGEGTEAFF. CDR3 in DNA: TGTGCCAGCAGTGAATCGCATATGACAGGGGAGGGGACTGAAGCTTTCTTT.

This clonotype has more than one count but fewer than ten. CDR3 in DNA: TGTGCCAGCAGTTACGACGGGACAGACTACGAGCAGTACTTC. This translates into CASSYDGTDYEQYF. The chain employs TRBV6-5 and TRBJ2-7; 7 bases are shared with TRBD1. There are 14 residues in the CDR3. V shed 2 bases, J shed 3 bases, and the junction held 4 bases outside the gene matches. Germline lookup yields CDR1 MNHEY and CDR2 SVGAGI.

The rearrangement uses TRBV6-1 and TRBJ2-5, with a weak D call TRBD2 (7 bases). The V end was cut by 4 bases, the J end by 2 bases, with 17 bases between. In germline, CDR1 is MNHNS, CDR2 SASEGT. The CDR3 consists of 16 residues. The CDR3 reads CASSGWGGGRQETQYF. CDR3 nucleotide sequence: TGTGCCAGCAGTGGTTGGGGAGGGGGGCGTCAAGAGACCCAGTACTTC.

The rearrangement joins TRBV19 to TRBJ2-2, with unresolved D. CDR1 LNHDA and CDR2 SQIVND come from the germline V gene (reference sequence). Trimming left V 3 bases short and J 3 bases short, with 14 bases between. The CDR3 length is 16 residues. The CDR3 protein is CASSINLWRDTGELFF. The CDR3 coding sequence is TGTGCCAGTAGTATCAATCTATGGCGAGACACCGGGGAGCTGTTTTTT.

This clonotype has only a few counts. The rearrangement uses TRBV28 and TRBJ1-2, with D unresolved. The germline V gene encodes CDR1 MDHEN and CDR2 SYDVKM. The CDR3 covers 13 residues. V was pared by 8 bases and J by 4 bases, with 14 bases between. The DNA for the CDR3 is TGTGCCAGCTCAAGGACGGCTAGCTATGGCTACACCTTC. Its translation is CASSRTASYGYTF.

This clonotype was observed at least ten times. The gene calls are TRBV7-6 and TRBJ1-4; the D gene is possibly TRBD1 (6 bases). From germline, CDR1 is SGHVS and CDR2 FNYEAQ. V lost 5 bases and J lost 5, with 15 bases in between. The CDR3 totals 15 residues. CDR3 amino acids: CASSRAGEKNEKLFF. CDR3 nucleotides: TGTGCCAGCAGCCGCGCAGGGGAAAAGAATGAAAAACTGTTTTTT.

The V call is TRBV28, the J call TRBJ2-1, with 7 bases lining up with TRBD2. V gave up 8 bases and J gave up 8 bases; unmatched junction bases: 6. The CDR3 extends over 12 amino acids. Germline V CDR1 and CDR2: MDHEN, SYDVKM. In DNA form, the CDR3 reads TGTGCCAGCTTCGGACTAGTCGATGAGCAGTTCTTC. Encoded protein: CASFGLVDEQFF.

V and J are TRBV29-1 and TRBJ2-7; TRBD1 matches 7 bases. The trim removed 4 bases at V and 2 bases at J, leaving 8 bases unmatched. CDR1 and CDR2 (germline): SQVTM, ANQGSEA. CDR3 size: 14 residues. CDR3 nucleotides: TGCAGCGTTGGAGAACAGGGGTTGGCCTACGAGCAGTACTTC. Its protein product is CSVGEQGLAYEQYF.

This chain connects TRBV5-4 to TRBJ1-2; D gene unclear. V was cut by 0 bases and J by 3 bases, with 6 bases left in between. The V gene's germline CDR1 is SGHNT and CDR2 YYREEE (reference sequence). There are 13 residues in the CDR3. CDR3 bases: TGTGCCAGCAGCTTGGCCGGATACTATGGCTACACCTTC. Its protein product is CASSLAGYYGYTF. Together with reference TRBV5-4 and TRBJ1-2, the CDR3 gives the full variable domain: ETGVTQSPTHLIKTRGQQVTLRCSSQSGHNTVSWYQQALGQGPQFIFQYYREEENGRGNFPPRFSGLQFPNYSSELNVNALELDDSALYLCASSLAGYYGYTFGSGTRLTVV.

This clonotype was detected many times. In nucleotides, the CDR3 is TGTGCCAGCAGCTTGGGACAGCCTTACAATGAGCAGTTCTTC. This translates into CASSLGQPYNEQFF. The rearrangement joins TRBV7-2 to TRBJ2-1, with 7 positions matching TRBD1. The germline CDR1 and CDR2 sequences are SGHTA and FQGNSA. This CDR3 is built from 14 residues. The junction had 3 bases not matched to a gene; V was cut back by 3 bases and J by 4 bases.

This clonotype was seen ten or more times. The V gene is TRBV5-5, the J gene TRBJ1-2; the match to TRBD1 covers 8 bases. Germline CDR1 reads SGHKS; CDR2 reads YYEKEE (reference sequence). V dropped 4 bases and J dropped 3; count of bases not matched to a gene: 5. The CDR3 is 14 amino acids. In DNA form, the CDR3 reads TGTGCCAGCAGCCCGACAGGGGACTACTATGGCTACACCTTC. This encodes CASSPTGDYYGYTF.

This clonotype was seen at least ten times. The chain links TRBV28 to TRBJ1-2; D is ambiguous. The V gene lost 5 bases and the J gene lost 7 bases, with 11 bases spanning the gap. The CDR3 has 12 residues. Germline lookup yields CDR1 MDHEN and CDR2 SYDVKM. The CDR3 DNA sequence: TGTGCCAGCAGTCTGAGAAACGGTGGCTACACCTTC. Translation: CASSLRNGGYTF.

V is TRBV6-1 and J is TRBJ2-7, with D possibly matching TRBD1 (5 bases). Germline V gene lookup returns CDR1 MNHNS and CDR2 SASEGT. V lost 0 bases to trimming and J lost 2 bases, with 11 bases between them. The CDR3 is made up of 15 amino acids. In nucleotides, the CDR3 is TGTGCCAGCAGTGAAGCGACAGTCACCCCCTACGAGCAGTACTTC. It specifies CASSEATVTPYEQYF.

This clonotype was detected only a few times. The J gene is TRBJ1-2, the V gene TRBV7-8; no clear D. This CDR3 region has 14 residues. Germline V lookup: CDR1 SGHVS, CDR2 FQNEAQ. Trimming shortened V by 1 base and J by 3 bases, and 9 bases separated the two germline ends. As DNA, the CDR3 is TGTGCCAGCAGCTTAGGGCGGGTAGACTATGGCTACACCTTC. Its protein is CASSLGRVDYGYTF.

This clonotype has a handful of counts. The chain recombines TRBV29-1 with TRBJ2-3, with D possibly TRBD1 on 6 matching bases. CDR1 and CDR2 from the germline V gene are SQVTM and ANQGSEA. Trimming stripped 6 bases from V and 2 bases from J, with 9 bases between. CDR3 length: 12 amino acids. The DNA of the CDR3 is TGCAGCGTACAGGGACCCACAGATACGCAGTATTTT. It encodes CSVQGPTDTQYF.

In its sample, this clonotype was seen a few times. The rearrangement joins TRBV27 to TRBJ2-3; D is uncertain. The V and J ends lost 2 bases and 4 bases respectively, with 10 bases between them. The CDR3 is 14 amino acids. Germline-derived CDR1 and CDR2 are MNHEY and SMNVEV (reference sequence). This chain's CDR3 is CASSLQRIADTQYF. In DNA form, the CDR3 reads TGTGCCAGCAGTTTACAACGAATAGCAGATACGCAGTATTTT.

This clonotype was counted only a few times. The V call is TRBV6-4, the J call TRBJ1-2, with a tentative D call TRBD1 (6 bases). Trimming took 10 bases from V and 6 from J, leaving 21 bases between them. CDR3 length: 14 residues. Germline CDR1 is MRHNA and CDR2 is SNTAGT. CDR3 sequence (DNA): TGTGCCATCGCTCGGGACATGAAGGGCCATGGCTACACCTTC. It codes for CAIARDMKGHGYTF.

This clonotype was seen at least ten times. The chain employs TRBV11-2 and TRBJ2-3; D call uncertain. Germline-derived CDR1 and CDR2 are SGHAT and FQNNGV. Trimming pared 3 bases from V and 7 bases from J, leaving 11 bases between. The CDR3 extends over 13 amino acids. CDR3 in amino acids: CASSLTPTNTQYF. The CDR3 nucleotides are TGTGCCAGCAGCTTGACCCCGACCAATACGCAGTATTTT.

This clonotype was seen at least ten times. The chain carries TRBV11-2 and TRBJ2-3, with TRBD2 matching 9 bases. J gave up 2 bases and V 4 bases, and 16 bases lay outside the gene matches. Germline V gives CDR1 SGHAT, CDR2 FQNNGV. This CDR3 spans 19 amino acids. CDR3 sequence: CASSSQGGGAGGFTDTQYF. As DNA, the CDR3 is TGTGCCAGCAGCTCCCAAGGCGGTGGCGCGGGGGGGTTCACAGATACGCAGTATTTT.

This clonotype was recorded many times. The CDR3 sequence is CASRFRLAGLKETQYF. The CDR3 DNA is TGTGCCAGCAGGTTTAGGCTAGCGGGTTTAAAAGAGACCCAGTACTTC. V usage is TRBV2 and J usage is TRBJ2-5; 8 nucleotides agree with TRBD2. With 6 bases clipped from V and 3 bases from J, the junction kept 12 bases outside the gene matches. The germline CDR1 and CDR2 sequences are SNHLY and FYNNEI. This CDR3 has 16 amino acids.

This clonotype was detected ten times or more. The chain combines TRBV5-6 with TRBJ1-6; D perhaps matches TRBD1 (6 bases). This CDR3 is 17 amino acids long. Deletions cut 0 bases from V and 6 bases from J, with 16 bases between. Germline V CDR1 and CDR2: SGHDT, YYEEEE. CDR3 sequence reads: CASSLDRVARPNSPLHF. CDR3 nucleotides: TGTGCCAGCAGCTTGGACAGGGTGGCCAGGCCTAATTCACCCCTCCACTTT.

This clonotype was detected only a few times. The chain carries TRBV9 and TRBJ2-7; either TRBD1 or TRBD2 may fit D (6 bases each). The germline gives CDR1 SGDLS, CDR2 YYNGEE. CDR3 length: 13 amino acids. V lost 0 bases to trimming and J lost 6 bases, with 10 bases between them. Here the CDR3 reads CASSVVGGAEQYF. In DNA form, the CDR3 reads TGTGCCAGCAGCGTAGTGGGGGGCGCCGAGCAGTACTTC.

The chain carries TRBV20-1 and TRBJ1-5; D is perhaps TRBD1 (6 bases). The ends were cut back, 0 bases at V and 4 bases at J, with 13 bases in the middle. CDR1 and CDR2 (germline): DFQATT, SNEGSKA (reference sequence). The CDR3 contains 15 residues. CDR3 amino acids: CSARDLGTQNQPQHF. CDR3 coding DNA: TGCAGTGCTAGAGATCTCGGGACACAAAATCAGCCCCAGCATTTT.

The chain is built from TRBV6-4 and TRBJ2-7, with D perhaps TRBD1 or TRBD2 (5 bases each). The V gene lost 4 bases and the J gene lost 4 bases, with 14 bases spanning the gap. CDR3 size: 14 residues. CDR1 is MRHNA, CDR2 SNTAGT, per germline. The DNA for the CDR3 is TGTGCCAGCAGTGGCAGGGTTCGGGATTACGAGCAGTACTTC. Protein: CASSGRVRDYEQYF.